What follows are 26 T cell receptor beta chains derived from one specimen sequenced in a study of T-cell reconstitution after alpha-beta-depleted transplantation in children. A TCRbeta library incorporating unique molecular identifiers was prepared. MiXCR was run by TCRdb on the PCR reads, yielding one entry per CDR3 protein. The sample contains some 840,000 distinct CDR3 sequences, around 17% of which appear only once. The material was PBMCs, mostly from graft donor cells, obtained 360 days after TCRalphabeta/CD19-depleted stem cell transplant. Source of these receptors: a male patient between 5 and 17 years old who had a stem cell transplant for acute lymphoblastic leukemia, so the T cells may come from the graft donor.

V gene TRBV5-6 combines with J gene TRBJ2-7; D unresolved. The CDR3 runs 13 residues. Trimming pared 6 bases from V and 0 bases from J, leaving 10 bases between. The germline V gene encodes CDR1 SGHDT and CDR2 YYEEEE. The CDR3 DNA reads as TGTGCCAGCAAGCACACTTTCTCCTACGAGCAGTACTTC. Translated, it gives CASKHTFSYEQYF.

The gene calls are TRBV10-3 and TRBJ2-7, with TRBD2 identical over 7 bases. The germline CDR1 and CDR2 sequences are ENHRY and SYGVKD. The trim removed 2 bases at V and 0 bases at J, leaving 4 bases unmatched. The CDR3 consists of 15 residues. The CDR3 bases are TGTGCCATCAGTGAGGAAACTAGCGCCTCCTACGAGCAGTACTTC. As protein: CAISEETSASYEQYF.

The sample holds a few counts of this clonotype. DNA of the CDR3: TGCAGCACAAAAACCGGCACAGGGGCAAACTACGAGCAGTACTTC. Its translation is CSTKTGTGANYEQYF. The chain is built from TRBV29-1 and TRBJ2-7; the match to TRBD1 covers 7 bases. The V and J ends lost 8 bases and 3 bases, in that order; junction bases with no gene match: 16. The CDR3 has 15 residues. CDR1 and CDR2 from the germline V gene are SQVTM and ANQGSEA.

This clonotype was found a few times. This sequence joins TRBV7-9 and TRBJ1-2; D ambiguous. V was clipped by 3 bases and J by 1 base, with 15 bases between them. CDR1 and CDR2 (germline): SEHNR, FQNEAQ (reference sequence). The CDR3 sequence is 16 residues long. CDR3 residues: CASSFKSGIYNYGYTF. The CDR3 nucleotides read TGTGCCAGCAGCTTCAAATCCGGCATTTATAACTATGGCTACACCTTC. The entire variable domain, with the rest obtained from reference TRBV7-9 and TRBJ1-2, is as follows: DTGVSQNPRHKITKRGQNVTFRCDPISEHNRLYWYRQTLGQGPEFLTYFQNEAQLEKSRLLSDRFSAERPKGSFSTLEIQRTEQGDSAMYLCASSFKSGIYNYGYTFGSGTRLTVV.

This clonotype was observed a handful of times. This chain connects TRBV9 to TRBJ1-2; D is uncertain. V gave up 0 bases and J gave up 4 bases, with 10 bases separating them. Germline CDR1 is SGDLS and CDR2 is YYNGEE. The CDR3 contains 14 residues. The CDR3 bases are TGTGCCAGCAGCGTAGTCGGGCAGCTCTATGGCTACACCTTC. It specifies CASSVVGQLYGYTF.

The CDR3 is CASSLGPGVPYGYTF. The CDR3 coding sequence is TGTGCCAGCAGCTTAGGGCCGGGGGTGCCCTATGGCTACACCTTC. The chain employs TRBV7-2 and TRBJ1-2, with D perhaps matching TRBD1 (5 bases). The CDR3 extends over 15 amino acids. V shed 1 base and J shed 4 bases, with 13 bases lying between them. Germline-derived CDR1 and CDR2 are SGHTA and FQGNSA.

This clonotype was seen at least ten times. This sequence joins TRBV29-1 and TRBJ1-1; D might be TRBD1 (6 bases). Trimming stripped 7 bases from V and 0 bases from J, with 15 bases between. Germline V gene lookup returns CDR1 SQVTM and CDR2 ANQGSEA. The CDR3 contains 14 residues. CDR3 in DNA: TGCAGCGCCCCGCAACAGGGTCTGAACACTGAAGCTTTCTTT. Its translation: CSAPQQGLNTEAFF.

In DNA form, the CDR3 reads TGTGCCAGCAGCTCCATTACGCGACAGGGCTACAATGAGCAGTTCTTC. Translating gives CASSSITRQGYNEQFF. The chain carries TRBV7-6 and TRBJ2-1; 7 bases map to TRBD1. CDR1 is SGHVS and CDR2 is FNYEAQ in the germline V gene. V trimming: 4 bases; J trimming: 3 bases; junction bases outside the gene matches: 9. The CDR3 loop spans 16 amino acids.

This chain uses TRBV12-3 or TRBV12-4 with TRBJ1-1; D is unclear. This CDR3 has 10 residues. V was clipped by 6 bases and J by 8 bases, with 7 bases between them. CDR3 sequence: CASSPGEAFF. In DNA form, the CDR3 reads TGTGCCAGCAGCCCCGGCGAAGCTTTCTTT.

This clonotype was detected only a few times. The rearrangement links TRBV15 to TRBJ2-7; possible D gene TRBD1, 6 bases. V shed 3 bases and J shed 2 bases, with 14 bases lying between them. This CDR3 contains 15 residues. The germline V gene encodes CDR1 LNHNV and CDR2 YYDKDF (reference sequence). DNA for the CDR3: TGTGCCACCAGCAGGGTACAGGGTGGGCCCTACGAGCAGTACTTC. It yields the protein CATSRVQGGPYEQYF.

At least ten counts were recorded for this clonotype. The chain couples TRBV5-1 to TRBJ1-1; 8 nucleotides match TRBD1. The length of the CDR3 is 15 residues. J lost 0 bases, V lost 2 bases, and 3 bases had no gene match. CDR1 SGHRS and CDR2 YFSETQ come from the germline V gene. The chain's CDR3 is CASSFLQGVNTEAFF. For the CDR3, the DNA is TGCGCCAGCAGCTTCCTACAGGGGGTGAACACTGAAGCTTTCTTT.

The J gene is TRBJ2-6, the V gene TRBV2; D is ambiguous. CDR1 is SNHLY, CDR2 FYNNEI, per germline. Trimming took 10 bases from V and 1 from J, leaving 23 bases between them. The CDR3 has 18 amino acids. The CDR3 loop is CAICLATTRTSGANVLTF. CDR3 sequence (DNA): TGTGCCATCTGTTTAGCCACAACTCGTACTTCTGGGGCCAACGTCCTGACTTTC.

This clonotype has ten or more counts. J is TRBJ1-3 and V is TRBV18; D uncertain. Deletions cut 4 bases from V and 8 bases from J, with 18 bases between. Germline CDR1 KGHSH, CDR2 LQKENI. This CDR3 region has 15 residues. CDR3 sequence (DNA): TGTGCCAGCTCACTCCAGGAGACCGCTGCGGACACCATATATTTT. This gives the protein CASSLQETAADTIYF. Full variable domain (outside the CDR3, taken from reference TRBV18 and TRBJ1-3): NAGVMQNPRHLVRRRGQEARLRCSPMKGHSHVYWYRQLPEEGLKFMVYLQKENIIDESGMPKERFSAEFPKEGPSILRIQQVVRGDSAAYFCASSLQETAADTIYFGEGSWLTVV.

The chain has TRBV14 and TRBJ2-5, with TRBD2 matching over 7 bases. V gave up 0 bases and J gave up 5 bases; unmatched junction bases: 15. This CDR3 is 18 amino acids long. Germline V gene data show CDR1 as SGHDN and CDR2 as FVKESK. This CDR3 is CASSQERIGDYGWETQYF. In DNA, the CDR3 is TGTGCCAGCAGCCAAGAGAGGATTGGGGACTACGGATGGGAGACCCAGTACTTC.

This clonotype was seen a few times. V usage is TRBV20-1 and J usage is TRBJ1-4; D may be TRBD1 (6 bases). Trimming removed 1 base at V and 5 bases at J, with 11 bases between. The germline V gene encodes CDR1 DFQATT and CDR2 SNEGSKA (reference sequence). The length of the CDR3 is 14 residues. The CDR3: CSARVRGRNEKLFF. CDR3 DNA: TGCAGTGCTAGAGTCAGGGGAAGAAATGAAAAACTGTTTTTT.

This sequence joins TRBV5-1 and TRBJ2-1; the match to TRBD2 covers 11 bases. After removal of 4 bases from V and 7 bases from J, the junction contained 7 bases not matched to a gene. This CDR3 has 15 residues. In germline, CDR1 is SGHRS, CDR2 YFSETQ. The CDR3 spells CASSVFLAGGNEQFF. The DNA of the CDR3 is TGCGCCAGCAGCGTCTTCCTAGCGGGAGGAAATGAGCAGTTCTTC.

This clonotype has more than one count but fewer than ten. This chain connects TRBV27 to TRBJ2-2, with TRBD1 matching 9 bases. The germline gives CDR1 MNHEY, CDR2 SMNVEV (reference sequence). The CDR3 covers 17 residues. V shed 4 bases and J 2 bases; nucleotides not matched to a gene: 8. CDR3 loop: CASSSYWDRVNTGELFF. The CDR3 DNA is TGTGCCAGCAGTTCCTACTGGGACAGGGTTAACACCGGGGAGCTGTTTTTT.

The chain couples TRBV18 to TRBJ2-7; 7 bases agree with TRBD1. The germline V gene encodes CDR1 KGHSH and CDR2 LQKENI. The CDR3 spans 14 residues. V shed 3 bases and J 2 bases; nucleotides not matched to a gene: 4. The CDR3, as DNA: TGTGCCAGCTCACCTTTGACAGGGACCTACGAGCAGTACTTC. Translating it yields CASSPLTGTYEQYF.

The chain couples TRBV7-2 to TRBJ1-5; the D gene is possibly TRBD1 (6 bases). The CDR3 extends over 17 amino acids. Trimming took off 3 bases at V and 4 bases at J, with 19 bases between the two ends. Germline V lookup: CDR1 SGHTA, CDR2 FQGNSA. CDR3 coding DNA: TGTGCCAGCAGCTTGACCAGGCCATCTCAGGGGAATCAGCCCCAGCATTTT. Its translation is CASSLTRPSQGNQPQHF.

The chain combines TRBV7-2 with TRBJ2-2; D ambiguous. The V end was cut by 2 bases, the J end by 6 bases, with 13 bases between. The germline V gene has CDR1 SGHTA and CDR2 FQGNSA. CDR3 length equals 15 residues. CDR3 in amino acids: CASSLMSAVPGELFF. Here the CDR3 DNA reads TGTGCCAGCAGCTTAATGAGCGCGGTCCCCGGGGAGCTGTTTTTT.

This chain connects TRBV7-9 to TRBJ2-1, with 10 bases matching TRBD2. Losses at the gene ends were 3 bases for V and 8 bases for J; bases not matched to a gene: 10. The CDR3 is 16 residues long. The V gene's germline CDR1 is SEHNR and CDR2 FQNEAQ (reference sequence). The CDR3 nucleotides are TGTGCCAGCAGCTTGGGGACTAGCGATTTGGGGGATGAGCAGTTCTTC. This gives the protein CASSLGTSDLGDEQFF.

This chain connects TRBV11-2 to TRBJ2-3; a weak D match, TRBD1 (5 bases). With 5 bases removed from V and 2 bases from J, the gap between germline ends came to 14 bases. CDR1 and CDR2 from the germline V gene are SGHAT and FQNNGV. The CDR3 spans 15 residues. CDR3 region: CASSPTVINTDTQYF. CDR3 in DNA: TGTGCCAGCAGCCCGACAGTGATAAACACAGATACGCAGTATTTT.

The chain is built from TRBV15 and TRBJ2-3; TRBD2 agrees at 9 bases. The CDR3 runs to 16 residues. With 0 bases clipped from V and 7 bases from J, the junction kept 8 bases outside the gene matches. CDR1 LNHNV and CDR2 YYDKDF come from the germline V gene (reference sequence). The CDR3 here is CATSRDFGTSTHTQYF. The CDR3 coding sequence is TGTGCCACCAGCAGAGATTTCGGGACTAGCACGCATACGCAGTATTTT.

This sequence joins TRBV5-8 and TRBJ2-2; D uncertain. CDR3 length: 14 residues. Germline V lookup: CDR1 SGHTS, CDR2 YDEGEE. Trimming stripped 3 bases from V and 8 bases from J, with 14 bases between. The chain's CDR3 is CASSSGLLSGELFF. CDR3 DNA sequence: TGTGCCAGCAGCTCTGGGCTCCTGTCAGGGGAGCTGTTTTTT.

V and J are TRBV6-5 and TRBJ2-1; 9 positions match TRBD2. Trimming at V came to 0 bases and at J to 4 bases, leaving 7 bases not matched to a gene. The CDR3 is 17 residues long. Germline V CDR1 and CDR2: MNHEY, SVGAGI. The DNA for the CDR3 is TGTGCCAGCAGTTACTCCGCGCTAGCGGGAAGTTACAATGAGCAGTTCTTC. It encodes CASSYSALAGSYNEQFF.

The table lists this clonotype with a few counts. The chain has TRBV12-3 or TRBV12-4 and TRBJ2-1, with TRBD2 matching 11 bases. The junction had 7 bases not matched to a gene; V was cut back by 5 bases and J by 7 bases. The CDR3 contains 15 residues. The CDR3, as DNA: TGTGCCAGCAGTCCATATAGCGGGAGGGGTAATGAGCAGTTCTTC. This translates into CASSPYSGRGNEQFF.